This T cell receptor (beta chain) was identified in a study of blood T cells in healthy people across ages. Study-wide results and caveats: CMV status of donors was not determined, possibly confounding expanded clonotype changes.

This clonotype was found many times. Its antigen is undetermined. The germline V gene encodes CDR1 MDHEN and CDR2 SYDVKM. Trimming at V came to 11 bases and at J to 7 bases, leaving 13 bases not matched to a gene. The length of the CDR3 is 13 residues. A second PCR of roughly 7 to 11 cycles used a sample-barcoded 5' primer and a J-beta primer mix. TCRdb passed the 5' RACE reads through MiXCR, listing each CDR3 protein once. This repertoire shows about 650,000 distinct CDR3 sequences, less than 40% found once; its top ten account for 15%. The chain is built from TRBV28 and TRBJ2-7; 8 nucleotides agree with TRBD1. This clonotype was obtained from a woman older than 75 in good health. Sequenced material: blood. The CDR3 spells CALGAVRGREQYF. The DNA of the CDR3 is TGTGCCCTGGGGGCGGTCAGGGGGCGAGAGCAGTACTTC.